Detailed here is one T cell receptor beta chain. It has no known antigen specificity. No much larger clone exists at a distance of one base, and base qualities are not known. Only healthy Caucasian donors were included. Three pairs of female monozygotic twins, all aged roughly 18 to 29 years, were included in the twin cohort. Peripheral blood mononuclear cells were the source from which RNA for the TCR libraries was isolated. The data originate from a study of identical twins (TCRdb year 2016). For the study in its entirety: TCR alpha and beta repertoires from monozygotic twins, unrelated adults of various ages and cord blood were deep-sequenced to test whether fetal clonotypes persist. To rule out contamination, the twin experiments were replicated at different times with different library preparation protocols. Summary of the overall study and its limitations: Zero-insertion analyses could be partly confounded by invariant T cells such as MAIT and iNKT, although diverse VJ usage argued against such confounding for most clonotypes. Recombination models systematically underestimated out-of-frame TCR alpha sharing in monozygotic twins but agreed with sharing between unrelated individuals. The excess sharing between twins in beta out-of-frame sequences was weaker because fewer shared sequences reduced the signal-to-noise ratio. Because the same donors could not be followed over many years, conclusions were based on cross-sectional statistical analysis. Fewer insertions were carried by abundant cord blood beta clonotypes, a similar but weaker trend appeared in young adult naive repertoires, and no such trend appeared in memory repertoires. Out-of-frame TCR alpha sequences shared between twins showed an excess of low generation-probability sequences compared with coincidental sharing between unrelated individuals.

The library was made by 5' RACE. The sample was run on an Illumina HiSeq 2000. A universal primer binding site was introduced by template switching, and a unique molecular identifier was present in the final cDNA, enabling accurate counting of TCR cDNA molecules. First-strand cDNA for TCR alpha and beta chains was synthesized from specific primers in the conserved constant-segment region. Each cDNA library was double barcoded, with a SMART-Mk sample barcode plus Illumina barcodes, to control for contamination. TruSeq adapter sequences along with Illumina sample barcodes were introduced in two successive PCR steps. Sequencing of the TCR alpha and beta cDNA libraries was done on the Illumina HiSeq platform using custom primers. The paper's processing steps were these. MiGEC was used to process raw reads and extract unique molecular identifiers, and MiXCR was used to find CDR3 positions. Recombination models were inferred per individual with the repgenHMM and IGoR tools using an EM algorithm. The analysis of shared clonotypes was done with the tcR package in R, with sharing normalized by the product of cloneset sizes. To study raw recombination free of thymic and clonal selection effects, out-of-frame nonproductive sequences were analyzed. The raw public data were reprocessed by TCRdb itself: fastp quality trimming at Q25, MiXCR clonotype calling, in-frame beta chains only. Entries are consolidated by CDR3 protein sequence, retaining the most common genes and DNA. These V and J calls rely on TCRdb rather than the paper's analysis. The sample has some 590,000 distinct CDR3 sequences on record, roughly 9.5% of them singletons. In total, the top ten clones hold around 3.1% of the sample.

CDR1 and CDR2, looked up from the germline V gene, are LGHNA and YNFKEQ. Ends trimmed: V by 4 bases, J by 12 bases; bases unmatched to a gene: 7. The CDR3, from cysteine to phenylalanine, totals 14 residues. Left in the record is the CDR3 DNA by itself, 42 bases read in frame from the first base. The same data also went into a second study, on yellow fever vaccine responses in identical twins. The second source states: The authors reported that the T cell response to vaccination in identical twins appeared partly convergent and partly personalized. Focusing on identical twins, the study followed the T cell clones that responded to the vaccine, and did so with precision.

Source material: PBMCs. In this chain, TRBV4-2 is recombined with TRBJ2-3, and 13 junction bases match TRBD2. This sequence originates from a woman aged 18 to 35 in good health. The CDR3: CASSPSGTSGNQYF. The base sequence is TGTGCCAGCAGCCCCTCAGGGACTAGCGGGAACCAGTATTTT.